The 19 T cell receptor beta chains listed next were all sequenced from one sample in a study of cytomegalovirus exposure and HLA in healthy donors. Produced via immunoSEQ multiplex PCR; TCRdb's table is partial and in-frame only. The table records 200,000 to 300,000 clones, less than 95% of them present only once. The sequencing input was PBMCs. These receptors were obtained from a woman in her twenties or thirties in good health and CMV-seronegative.

This chain uses TRBV11-2 with TRBJ2-2; D gene ambiguous. The germline gives CDR1 SGHAT, CDR2 FQNNGV. CDR3 length: 16 amino acids. Trimming cost V 4 bases and J 6 bases, with 18 bases left between them. Here the CDR3 DNA reads TGTGCCAGCAGCTCCACAACAAATTTTCTGGCCGGGGAGCTGTTTTTT. Translating it yields CASSSTTNFLAGELFF.

The CDR3 nucleotides are TGTGCCAGTAGTCCCACTCAGGCCCGCGGGGATACGCAGTATTTT. It encodes CASSPTQARGDTQYF. The genes are TRBV19 and TRBJ2-3, with D perhaps TRBD2 (5 bases). The V end was cut by 5 bases, the J end by 6 bases, with 18 bases between. Germline V CDR1 and CDR2: LNHDA, SQIVND (reference sequence). The CDR3 has 15 residues.

The rearrangement links TRBV7-2 to TRBJ1-1, with D perhaps TRBD1 (6 bases). This CDR3 region has 13 residues. The V and J ends lost 5 bases and 1 base respectively, with 8 bases between them. CDR1 and CDR2 from the germline V gene are SGHTA and FQGNSA. CDR3 region: CASSGGQNTEAFF. The CDR3 DNA reads as TGTGCCAGCAGCGGGGGACAGAACACTGAAGCTTTCTTT.

The chain recombines TRBV7-9 with TRBJ2-7; perhaps TRBD1 as D (5 bases). Trimming removed 6 bases from V and 0 bases from J, with 12 bases in between. CDR1 is SEHNR, CDR2 FQNEAQ, per germline (reference sequence). The CDR3 length is 14 residues. For the CDR3, the DNA is TGTGCCAGCAGTATAGTGGGGCCCTCCTACGAGCAGTACTTC. Translating it yields CASSIVGPSYEQYF.

The chain couples TRBV7-8 to TRBJ1-2; 8 bases match TRBD1. The CDR3 consists of 14 residues. Germline assignment: CDR1 SGHVS and CDR2 FQNEAQ. The V gene end was trimmed by 2 bases and the J gene end by 4 bases; junction bases not matched to a gene: 3. In DNA form, the CDR3 reads TGTGCCAGCAGCTTACAGGGGGCTTCCTATGGCTACACCTTC. Translating it yields CASSLQGASYGYTF. Using reference TRBV7-8 and TRBJ1-2 for the parts outside the CDR3, the full variable domain is GAGVSQSPRYKVAKRGQDVALRCDPISGHVSLFWYQQALGQGPEFLTYFQNEAQLDKSGLPSDRFFAERPEGSVSTLKIQRTQQEDSAVYLCASSLQGASYGYTFGSGTRLTVV.

V usage is TRBV27 and J usage is TRBJ2-1; no firm D call. The V and J ends lost 2 bases and 10 bases respectively, with 9 bases between them. The CDR3 consists of 12 residues. Germline CDR1 and CDR2: MNHEY and SMNVEV (reference sequence). The CDR3 loop is CASSLTIGEQFF. DNA for the CDR3: TGTGCCAGCAGTTTAACAATAGGCGAGCAGTTCTTC.

The J gene is TRBJ1-1, the V gene TRBV19; tentatively, D is TRBD1 (6 bases). The germline V gene has CDR1 LNHDA and CDR2 SQIVND (reference sequence). This CDR3 is built from 14 residues. V was shortened by 9 bases and J by 0 bases, with 14 bases between the two germline ends. The CDR3 DNA reads TGTGCCAGCCAACAAGGACAGTTGAACACTGAAGCTTTCTTT. Translated, it gives CASQQGQLNTEAFF.

The chain joins TRBV19 to TRBJ2-4; TRBD1 agrees at 12 bases. J was trimmed by 1 base and V by 3 bases; bases with no gene match: 1. In germline, CDR1 is LNHDA, CDR2 SQIVND (reference sequence). The CDR3 consists of 16 residues. The CDR3 protein is CASSIGTGGAKNIQYF. Here the CDR3 DNA reads TGTGCCAGTAGTATTGGGACAGGGGGCGCCAAAAACATTCAGTACTTC.

The CDR3 protein is CASRPFLRGGQPQHF. As DNA, the CDR3 is TGTGCCAGCAGACCATTTCTTAGGGGAGGGCAGCCCCAGCATTTT. This chain connects TRBV28 to TRBJ1-5, with D perhaps matching TRBD1 (5 bases). Trimming took 6 bases from V and 7 from J, leaving 19 bases between them. Germline V gene lookup returns CDR1 MDHEN and CDR2 SYDVKM. The length of the CDR3 is 15 residues.

V gene TRBV9 combines with J gene TRBJ2-3; a weak D match, TRBD1 (6 bases). Trimming stripped 5 bases from V and 4 bases from J, with 8 bases between. Germline CDR1 reads SGDLS; CDR2 reads YYNGEE. CDR3 length equals 12 residues. CDR3 bases: TGTGCCAGCAGTGAGGGGGCAGATACGCAGTATTTT. The encoded protein is CASSEGADTQYF.

The chain couples TRBV19 to TRBJ2-6, with 7 positions matching TRBD1. The CDR3 spans 16 residues. With V trimmed by 7 bases and J by 0 bases, 6 bases remained unmatched. CDR1 and CDR2 (germline): LNHDA, SQIVND (reference sequence). The DNA of the CDR3 is TGTGCCAGTATGGGGGACAGTCGCTCTGGGGCCAACGTCCTGACTTTC. Amino acid sequence: CASMGDSRSGANVLTF.

The V call is TRBV11-2, the J call TRBJ2-1; D remains unclear. Germline assignment: CDR1 SGHAT and CDR2 FQNNGV. CDR3 length: 12 amino acids. V was shortened by 2 bases and J by 8 bases, with 7 bases between the two germline ends. The CDR3 protein is CASSLIKDEQFF. Here the CDR3 DNA reads TGTGCCAGCAGCTTAATAAAGGATGAGCAGTTCTTC.

The chain carries TRBV28 and TRBJ2-7, with 8 nucleotides matching TRBD2. Germline loops: CDR1 MDHEN, CDR2 SYDVKM. Trimming took 8 bases from V and 6 from J; bases not matched to a gene: 12. This CDR3 region has 14 residues. The DNA for the CDR3 is TGTGCCAGCGGAGGGGTCGGGAGGGCCGGCGAGCAGTACTTC. Amino acid sequence: CASGGVGRAGEQYF.

The chain recombines TRBV5-1 with TRBJ2-3; D could derive from TRBD1 or TRBD2 (5 bases each). Trimming pared 0 bases from V and 4 bases from J, leaving 18 bases between. This CDR3 is built from 17 residues. Germline CDR1 SGHRS, CDR2 YFSETQ. Here the CDR3 reads CASSLAGDPNYADTQYF. CDR3 bases: TGCGCCAGCAGCTTGGCCGGGGACCCCAACTATGCAGATACGCAGTATTTT.

This sequence joins TRBV27 and TRBJ2-3, with 7 bases matching TRBD1. Trimming at V came to 4 bases and at J to 6 bases, leaving 4 bases not matched to a gene. Germline V gene lookup returns CDR1 MNHEY and CDR2 SMNVEV (reference sequence). CDR3 size: 13 residues. In DNA, the CDR3 is TGTGCCAGCAGTTGGTACAGGGGTGATACGCAGTATTTT. This translates into CASSWYRGDTQYF.

The chain recombines TRBV7-9 with TRBJ1-2, with D uncertain. This CDR3 spans 16 amino acids. CDR1 is SEHNR and CDR2 is FQNEAQ in the germline V gene (reference sequence). Trimming pared 6 bases from V and 6 bases from J, leaving 23 bases between. The CDR3, as DNA: TGTGCCAGCAGTTTTCTATCTTCGGAACCACTCGATGGCTACACCTTC. Protein product: CASSFLSSEPLDGYTF.

The chain is built from TRBV5-4 and TRBJ2-5; D may be TRBD1 (5 bases). The CDR3 is 14 amino acids. CDR1 is SGHNT and CDR2 is YYREEE in the germline V gene (reference sequence). V was pared by 4 bases and J by 2 bases, with 12 bases between. Written as DNA, the CDR3 is TGTGCCAGCAGCGTCGGTCAGGGACAAGAGACCCAGTACTTC. Protein product: CASSVGQGQETQYF.

V and J are TRBV7-3 and TRBJ2-7, with D possibly matching TRBD2 (5 bases). Trimming took 0 bases from V and 0 from J, leaving 12 bases between them. The CDR3 totals 16 residues. Germline loops: CDR1 SGHTA, CDR2 FQGTGA. CDR3 in DNA: TGTGCCAGCAGCTTAACCTCGGGAAGCGGCTCCTACGAGCAGTACTTC. As protein: CASSLTSGSGSYEQYF.

The chain uses TRBV4-3 and TRBJ2-1; no definite D call. Trimming took 1 base from V and 7 from J, leaving 14 bases between them. CDR3 length: 15 amino acids. CDR1 is LGHNA, CDR2 YSLEER, per germline. CDR3 in DNA: TGCGCCAGCAGCCAAGCTCCGGACCCCCGAAATGAGCAGTTCTTC. Protein product: CASSQAPDPRNEQFF.